This is a list of T cell receptor beta chains from one sample in a study of T cell repertoires in cytomegalovirus infection. TCRdb redid the calling of the reads with MiXCR, one entry per CDR3 protein. The profile shows approximately 730,000 distinct CDR3 sequences, roughly 33% of them singletons. These TCRs' antigens remain unknown. Here the sequenced sample was cultured PBMCs, taken from culture after CMV antigen stimulation. Receptors originate from a human donor in good health (CMV status not recorded). Some clones in this sample may be carry-over from other donors' samples. Both conserved end residues are part of each CDR3. The D gene is left open where the match is weak. Where a row states a size, it is once, few, many or the class of an expanded clone; other rows omit it.

TRBV7-9	TRBJ2-7	NA	NA	TGTGCCAGCAGCCCTCGGGGGTCACCGTCCTACGAGCAGTACTTC	CASSPRGSPSYEQYF
TRBV7-6	TRBJ2-1	few	TRBD2	TGTGCCAGCAGCCAAGGGGGATTAGCGGGAGATAACAATGAGCAGTTCTTC	CASSQGGLAGDNNEQFF
TRBV20-1	TRBJ1-1	NA	TRBD1	TGCAGTGCCTTAATTCCGGGACAGGGTCTGACTGAAGCTTTCTTT	CSALIPGQGLTEAFF
TRBV15	TRBJ2-5	NA	NA	TGTGCCACCAGCAGGGGAGGACAGCAAGAGACCCAGTACTTC	CATSRGGQQETQYF
TRBV5-8	TRBJ1-1	NA	NA	TGTGCCAGCACCTTCAGGTACACTGAAGCTTTCTTT	CASTFRYTEAFF
TRBV19	TRBJ1-4	NA	TRBD1	TGTGCCAGGAGAGACAGGGGACCGGAGGGAACTAATGAAAAACTGTTTTTT	CARRDRGPEGTNEKLFF
TRBV7-7	TRBJ2-1	NA	NA	TGTGCCAGCAGCTTAGGGGGCCAATCTGAGCAGTTCTTC	CASSLGGQSEQFF
TRBV7-2	TRBJ2-4	NA	TRBD2	TGTGCCAGCAGCTTAGCCGTAGCGGGAGGGCCGAGAAACATTCAGTACTTC	CASSLAVAGGPRNIQYF
TRBV6-1	TRBJ2-1	NA	NA	TGTGCCAGCCGGGCGGGAACCTACAATGAGCAGTTCTTC	CASRAGTYNEQFF
TRBV7-8	TRBJ1-1	many	NA	TGTGCCAGCAGCCGGGCTGCCAACACTGAAGCTTTCTTT	CASSRAANTEAFF
TRBV6-5	TRBJ2-5	NA	NA	TGTGCCAGCAGTTACTTACCGGGCCAAGAGACCCAGTACTTC	CASSYLPGQETQYF
TRBV19	TRBJ1-2	NA	TRBD1	TGTGCCAGCAACAGGGGGCGAAGGTATGGCTACACCTTC	CASNRGRRYGYTF
TRBV5-5	TRBJ2-1	few	NA	TGTGCCAGCAGCTTGGTCAGGGGAGGATTCTACAATGAGCAGTTCTTC	CASSLVRGGFYNEQFF
TRBV6-2/TRBV6-3	TRBJ2-7	NA	NA	TGTGCCAGCAGTTACGGAACCGGGACGCAGAACGAGCAGTACTTC	CASSYGTGTQNEQYF
TRBV7-2	TRBJ1-5	many	NA	TGTGCCAGCAGCTTATGGTCGGTAGAGCCCCAGCATTTT	CASSLWSVEPQHF
TRBV5-6	TRBJ2-1	NA	TRBD2	TGTGCCAGCAGCTTGCCTAGCGGGATGTACAATGAGCAGTTCTTC	CASSLPSGMYNEQFF
TRBV18	TRBJ1-6	NA	NA	TGTGCCAGCTCACTATCCTCCGAGGCCGGGACACCCCTCCACTTT	CASSLSSEAGTPLHF
TRBV6-6	TRBJ2-4	few	TRBD2	TGTGCCAGCAGTTACTCGTGGGAGGGTAGTGCCAAAAACATTCAGTACTTC	CASSYSWEGSAKNIQYF
TRBV19	TRBJ2-1	few	NA	TGTGCCAGTACGGTATCTAATGAGCAGTTCTTC	CASTVSNEQFF
TRBV12-3/TRBV12-4	TRBJ2-7	NA	NA	TGTGCCAGCAGTTTTCTGGGTTTTACCTACGAGCAGTACTTC	CASSFLGFTYEQYF
TRBV2	TRBJ1-4	few	NA	TGTGCCAGCAGTGGGACAGTACGCGAAAAACTGTTTTTT	CASSGTVREKLFF
TRBV6-1	TRBJ1-2	NA	NA	TGTGCCAGCAGGGGGGTCGGCTACACCTTC	CASRGVGYTF
TRBV19	TRBJ2-2	few	TRBD1	TGTGCCAGTATGAGTCCGGGACAGGGGCCCGGGGAGCTGTTTTTT	CASMSPGQGPGELFF
TRBV7-2	TRBJ2-5	NA	TRBD2	TGTGCCAGCAGCGCCCTAGCTAGCGGGGGGAGGGGTGAGACCCAGTACTTC	CASSALASGGRGETQYF
TRBV20-1	TRBJ2-7	NA	TRBD2	TGCAGTGCTAAACTAGCGGGGGGACCCTACGAGCAGTACTTC	CSAKLAGGPYEQYF
TRBV7-2	TRBJ2-3	few	NA	TGTGCCAGCAGCTTAGGGAGGAGGGGCACAGATACGCAGTATTTT	CASSLGRRGTDTQYF
TRBV7-2	TRBJ2-6	NA	NA	TGTGCCAGCAGCTTAGGAGGCTGGAGCTCTGGGGCCAACGTCCTGACTTTC	CASSLGGWSSGANVLTF
TRBV5-4	TRBJ1-3	NA	NA	TGTGCCTCACAGGGATCCGGCTCTGGAAACACCATATATTTT	CASQGSGSGNTIYF
TRBV4-2	TRBJ1-6	NA	NA	TGTGCCAGCAGCCAAGCCGACAGCACTTCACCCCTCCACTTT	CASSQADSTSPLHF
TRBV7-2	TRBJ2-7	many	TRBD1	TGTGCCAGCAGCTTAACATGGGACAGAAGCTCCTACGAGCAGTACTTC	CASSLTWDRSSYEQYF
TRBV3-1	TRBJ2-5	NA	TRBD2	TGTGCCAGCAGCCAAGCAAGAACTAGCGGGAGAAAACAAGAGACCCAGTACTTC	CASSQARTSGRKQETQYF
TRBV28	TRBJ2-3	NA	NA	TGTGCCAGCATGTCATCGCATTATAGCCGCACAGATACGCAGTATTTT	CASMSSHYSRTDTQYF
TRBV7-2	TRBJ2-1	many	NA	TGTGCCAGCAGCTCTGAGGGACAAAAAATGAATGAGCAGTTCTTC	CASSSEGQKMNEQFF
TRBV19	TRBJ1-1	once	NA	TGTGCCAGTAGTCCGACCTCCGGGACGGTGAACACTGAAGCTTTCTTT	CASSPTSGTVNTEAFF
TRBV4-2	TRBJ2-1	many	TRBD2	TGTGCCAGCAGGAATTACCCGACTAGCGCCGACAATGAGCAGTTCTTC	CASRNYPTSADNEQFF
TRBV11-2	TRBJ1-1	few	NA	TGTGCCAGCAGCTTATCGGGGGTAGGGTGGATGGGGACTGAAGCTTTCTTT	CASSLSGVGWMGTEAFF
TRBV9	TRBJ2-1	NA	NA	TGTGCCAGCAGCGTAGCAGGCCTCAATGAGCAGTTCTTC	CASSVAGLNEQFF
TRBV4-2	TRBJ2-2	NA	TRBD1	TGTGCCAGCAGCCAATGGATGGGGACAGGGGACGGGGAGCTGTTTTTT	CASSQWMGTGDGELFF
TRBV2	TRBJ1-1	few	TRBD1	TGTGCCAGCAGGAAACAGGGGACGGGAACTGAAGCTTTCTTT	CASRKQGTGTEAFF
TRBV4-1	TRBJ2-7	NA	TRBD1	TGCGCCAGCAGCCAAGGGGCAGGACAGGGTTGGGACGAGCAGTACTTC	CASSQGAGQGWDEQYF
TRBV7-8	TRBJ2-3	NA	NA	TGTGCCAGCAGCTTTCGAGGGAGCACAGATACGCGCCATTTT	CASSFRGSTDTRHF
TRBV7-2	TRBJ2-3	NA	TRBD1	TGTGCCAGCAGCCCCGGGTGGGGCAGGGGGCCCGATACGCAGTATTTT	CASSPGWGRGPDTQYF
TRBV29-1	TRBJ2-5	NA	NA	TGCACCACCACCCCCAAGGCCGAGACCCAGTACTTC	CTTTPKAETQYF
TRBV7-6	TRBJ1-1	many	NA	TGTGCCAGCAGTTCCCCCGACAGACCAATCGCTTTCTTT	CASSSPDRPIAFF
TRBV7-8	TRBJ2-1	many	TRBD2	TGTGCCAGCAGCTTAAATGTCGGGGGGAACGGGCACAATGAGCAGTTCTTC	CASSLNVGGNGHNEQFF
TRBV7-6	TRBJ2-1	NA	TRBD2	TGTGCCAGCAGCCCTGGACTAGCGGGCAACAATGAGCAGTTCTTC	CASSPGLAGNNEQFF
TRBV6-2/TRBV6-3	TRBJ2-3	NA	NA	TGTGCCAGCAGTTCCAGACAGCCCCCGACGCAGTATTTT	CASSSRQPPTQYF
TRBV12-3/TRBV12-4	TRBJ2-5	NA	NA	TGTGCCAGCAATCTTAGCGGAGTACAAGAGACCCAGTACTTC	CASNLSGVQETQYF
TRBV5-1	TRBJ2-1	few	TRBD1	TGCGCCAGCAGCTCGCGGACAGGGGCGAGTGAGCAGTTCTTC	CASSSRTGASEQFF
TRBV12-3/TRBV12-4	TRBJ2-5	NA	NA	TGTGCCAGCAGTCAGTACGCTGGTTCAGGTGCCCCGTACTTC	CASSQYAGSGAPYF
TRBV19	TRBJ1-2	NA	TRBD1	TGTGCAGTAATGGACAGGGAGGAGGGCTACACCTTC	CAVMDREEGYTF
TRBV12-3/TRBV12-4	TRBJ1-5	NA	NA	TGTGCCAGCAGTTTAGGAGTGGATAGCAATCAGCCCCAGCATTTT	CASSLGVDSNQPQHF
TRBV12-5	TRBJ2-1	NA	TRBD1	TGTGCTAGTGGTTTGGTACTCGGGACAGATTACAATGAGCAGTTCTTC	CASGLVLGTDYNEQFF
TRBV7-9	TRBJ2-7	NA	NA	TGTGCCAGCAGCCCTCGGGGTAGCCCCTACGAGCAGTACTTC	CASSPRGSPYEQYF